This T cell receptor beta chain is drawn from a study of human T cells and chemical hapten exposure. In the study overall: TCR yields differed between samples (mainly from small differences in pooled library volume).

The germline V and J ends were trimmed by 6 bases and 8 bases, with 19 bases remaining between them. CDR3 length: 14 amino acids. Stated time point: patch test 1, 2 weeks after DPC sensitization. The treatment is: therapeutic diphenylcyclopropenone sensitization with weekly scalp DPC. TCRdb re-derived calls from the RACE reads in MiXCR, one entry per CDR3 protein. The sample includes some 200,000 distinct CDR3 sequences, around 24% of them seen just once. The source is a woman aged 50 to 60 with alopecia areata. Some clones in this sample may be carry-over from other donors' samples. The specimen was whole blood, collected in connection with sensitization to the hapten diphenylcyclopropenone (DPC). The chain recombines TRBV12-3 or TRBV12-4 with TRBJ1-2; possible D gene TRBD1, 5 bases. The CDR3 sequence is CASSQGPTRRGYTF. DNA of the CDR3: TGTGCCAGCAGCCAGGGTCCGACCCGACGGGGCTACACCTTC.